This entry lists 19 T cell receptor delta chains sequenced from one sample in a study of fetal and pediatric gammadelta thymocytes. TCRdb made new clone calls on the reads using CATT. The sample has 700 to 1,000 delta-chain clones; 51% are singletons. The sequenced sample was Vgamma9Vdelta2 gamma-delta T cells from the thymus. As for subset: sorted CD3+gammadeltaTCR+Vgamma9+Vdelta2+ thymocytes. All receptors come from a child who underwent cardiac surgery and was recorded as healthy.

As for this clone: This probably arose from a read error, given a far larger clone one base away. V is TRDV2 and J is TRDJ1; TRDD3 matches 10 bases. Germline CDR1 GEAIGNYY, CDR2 EKD. This CDR3 contains 20 residues. The CDR3, as DNA: TGTGCCTGTGACACCGAGGGCTGGGGGATAGGAGGCCTGTACACCAATAAACTCATCTTT. This sequence encodes CACDTEGWGIGGLYTNKLIF.

This clone is categorized as large. Other nucleotide sequences from this sample produce the same CDR3. This chain links TRDV2 with TRDJ1; 10 bases are a match to TRDD3. The CDR3 consists of 16 residues. The J segment lost 3 bases and the V segment lost 0 bases, leaving 6 bases of the junction unmatched. Germline CDR1 is GEAIGNYY and CDR2 is EKD. This CDR3 reads CACDTGGIRGADKLIF. Here the CDR3 DNA reads TGTGCCTGTGACACCGGGGGGATACGCGGGGCCGATAAACTCATCTTT.

Comment on this clone: The protein in TCRdb stems from a much larger clone and differs at residue 3 from this DNA's translation, likely a read error; here the protein is translated from the DNA. The rearrangement links TRDV2 to TRDJ1, with TRDD3 identical over 13 bases. CDR3 length: 17 amino acids. Germline V gives CDR1 GEAIGNYY, CDR2 EKD. Here the CDR3 DNA reads TGTGCCCGTGACAACTTACTGGGGGATACGCCCACCGATAAACTCATCTTT. Translated, it gives CARDNLLGDTPTDKLIF.

With respect to this clone: Since a far larger clone is one base different, this is likely a read error. The sample contains more than one DNA sequence encoding this CDR3. The chain combines TRDV2 with TRDJ1; 13 bases are shared with TRDD3. CDR1 GEAIGNYY and CDR2 EKD come from the germline V gene. The trim removed 0 bases at V and 8 bases at J, leaving 14 bases unmatched. The CDR3 consists of 18 residues. The CDR3 here is CACDTVGSILGDTEKLIF. The CDR3 bases are TGTGCCTGTGACACCGTCGGATCAATACTGGGGGATACGGAAAAACTCATCTTT.

As concerns this clone: A much more abundant neighbour one base away suggests this may be a read error. Additional DNA sequences in this sample encode the identical CDR3. This chain uses TRDV2 with TRDJ1; the match to TRDD3 covers 7 bases. Germline CDR1 is GEAIGNYY and CDR2 is EKD. With 0 bases clipped from V and 0 bases from J, the junction kept 30 bases outside the gene matches. This CDR3 is built from 24 residues. The CDR3 DNA sequence: TGTGCCTGTGACACCGATTTCCCCCCCCCGGGGTACTGGGGTAGAGAATCGTACACCGATAAACTCATCTTT. Amino acids: CACDTDFPPPGYWGRESYTDKLIF.

On this clone: Since a far larger clone is one base different, this is likely a read error. This rearrangement joins TRDV2 to TRDJ1; 7 bases fit TRDD2. V trimming: 2 bases; J trimming: 1 base; junction bases outside the gene matches: 15. Germline values: CDR1 GEAIGNYY, CDR2 EKD. The length of the CDR3 is 18 residues. The chain's CDR3 is CACDKRALNSYCTDKLIF. As DNA, the CDR3 is TGTGCCTGTGACAAACGAGCACTCAATTCCTACTGCACCGATAAACTCATCTTT.

About this clone itself: A read error likely explains why the TCRdb protein, taken from a much larger clone, differs from this DNA's translation at residue 5; the protein shown is translated from the DNA. The J gene is TRDJ1, the V gene TRDV2, with 10 bases identical to TRDD3. The CDR3 is 16 amino acids. CDR1 and CDR2 from the germline V gene are GEAIGNYY and EKD. Trimming cost V 3 bases and J 3 bases; bases outside gene matches: 9. This CDR3 reads CACDAGGIRGADKLIF. The DNA of the CDR3 is TGTGCCTGTGACGCCGGGGGGATACGCGGGGCCGATAAACTCATCTTT.

Notes on this clone: The protein TCRdb gives is from a much larger clone and does not agree with this DNA's translation at residue 12, likely a read error; the protein shown here comes from the DNA. The gene calls are TRDV2 and TRDJ1, with 9 bases identical to TRDD3. The CDR3 contains 16 residues. V trimming: 0 bases; J trimming: 6 bases; junction bases outside the gene matches: 10. The germline gives CDR1 GEAIGNYY, CDR2 EKD. CDR3: CACDTAMGDKANKLIF. DNA of the CDR3: TGTGCCTGTGACACCGCGATGGGGGATAAAGCCAATAAACTCATCTTT.

Comment on this clone: A far larger clone is just one base off, so this is likely a read error. V gene TRDV2 combines with J gene TRDJ1; no reliable D call. This CDR3 has 18 amino acids. Germline V gene data show CDR1 as GEAIGNYY and CDR2 as EKD. The V and J ends lost 5 bases and 1 base respectively, with 25 bases between them. CDR3 coding DNA: TGTGCCTGTGGCCCCGTCCGAACAACAGAACCTAGCACCGATAAACTCATCTTT. This gives the protein CACGPVRTTEPSTDKLIF.

Within the sample, this clone is large. The J gene is TRDJ1, the V gene TRDV2; 9 bases fit TRDD3. J gave up 0 bases and V 0 bases, and 16 bases lay outside the gene matches. The germline CDR1 and CDR2 sequences are GEAIGNYY and EKD. CDR3 size: 20 residues. In DNA, the CDR3 is TGTGCCTGTGACACCGGATCCATTAACTGGGGGAAGGATTACACCGATAAACTCATCTTT. The encoded protein is CACDTGSINWGKDYTDKLIF.

Comment on this clone: For this DNA, TCRdb reports the protein of a much larger clone, which diverges at residue 3, most likely from a read error; the protein presented here is translated directly from the DNA. The chain employs TRDV2 and TRDJ1; 9 bases are a match to TRDD3. This CDR3 has 16 residues. Germline V gene sequence: CDR1 GEAIGNYY, CDR2 EKD. CDR3 sequence: CAYDPSGIRDTDKLIF. The CDR3 coding sequence is TGTGCCTATGACCCCTCGGGGATACGAGACACCGATAAACTCATCTTT.

As concerns this clone: A far bigger clonotype differs at one base, so this is likely a read error. This same CDR3 is encoded by further DNA sequences in the sample. The chain carries TRDV2 and TRDJ1; D possibly corresponds to TRDD3 (6 bases). Between the trimmed V and J ends, which lost 5 bases and 1 base, there was a span of 19 bases. This CDR3 spans 16 amino acids. The germline V gene encodes CDR1 GEAIGNYY and CDR2 EKD. The CDR3 protein is CACAGRGSRPTDKLIF. The DNA of the CDR3 is TGTGCCTGTGCGGGGCGGGGGAGCCGACCCACCGATAAACTCATCTTT.

This clone ranks as large. This rearrangement joins TRDV2 to TRDJ1; 11 bases fit TRDD3. CDR3 length: 14 amino acids. From germline, CDR1 is GEAIGNYY and CDR2 EKD. J gave up 5 bases and V 4 bases, and 5 bases lay outside the gene matches. The CDR3 protein is CACDLLGDIDKLIF. CDR3 coding DNA: TGTGCCTGTGATCTACTGGGGGATATAGATAAACTCATCTTT.

This clone was counted only a few times. It differs at one base from a far larger clone, so likely a read error. The rearrangement joins TRDV2 to TRDJ2, with TRDD3 matching 11 bases. Germline lookup yields CDR1 GEAIGNYY and CDR2 EKD. The CDR3 loop spans 21 amino acids. The CDR3 DNA sequence: TGTGCCCGTGACACCGCGTTTAGTGGGGGATACGCGAAAAGTATCACAGCACAACTCTTCTTT. Translated: CARDTAFSGGYAKSITAQLFF.

Comments on this clone: A far more abundant clone sits one base away, making this likely a read error. This chain uses TRDV2 with TRDJ1; D not certain. V dropped 0 bases and J dropped 8 bases, with 9 bases sitting between them. CDR3 length: 12 amino acids. The germline gives CDR1 GEAIGNYY, CDR2 EKD. The CDR3 DNA sequence: TGTGCCTGTGACACCAAGGAGGGAAAACTCATCTTT. Protein: CACDTKEGKLIF.

Concerning this clone itself: A far larger clone lies a single base away; this is likely a read error. The rearrangement links TRDV1 to TRDJ3; 8 bases map to TRDD3. Germline V gene lookup returns CDR1 TSWWSYY and CDR2 QGS. The CDR3 sequence is 21 residues long. The CDR3 spells CALGEIDGWGMSSWDTRRMFF. The DNA of the CDR3 is TGTGCTCTTGGGGAAATCGACGGGTGGGGGATGAGCTCCTGGGACACCCGACGGATGTTTTTC.

This clone was observed a few times. A far larger clone is one nucleotide away, so this likely arose from a read error. The genes are TRDV2 and TRDJ1; D gene unclear. The CDR3 loop spans 14 amino acids. CDR1 and CDR2 from the germline V gene are GEAIGNYY and EKD. The CDR3 reads CAYDTPGHTDKLIF. The DNA for the CDR3 is TGTGCCTATGACACCCCTGGTCACACCGATAAACTCATCTTT.

This clone is deemed large. This same CDR3 is encoded by further DNA sequences in the sample. The genes are TRDV2 and TRDJ1; 11 positions agree with TRDD3. With 0 bases clipped from V and 2 bases from J, the junction kept 22 bases outside the gene matches. The CDR3 has 22 amino acids. Germline V lookup: CDR1 GEAIGNYY, CDR2 EKD. CDR3 in DNA: TGTGCCTGTGACACCGGCTATGGGGGATACGCTAGAAACTCGGCAAAAACCGATAAACTCATCTTT. It yields the protein CACDTGYGGYARNSAKTDKLIF.

There are a few counts of this clone. V usage is TRDV2 and J usage is TRDJ1; D is undetermined. CDR3 length: 17 residues. In germline, CDR1 is GEAIGNYY, CDR2 EKD. The V and J ends lost 2 bases and 8 bases respectively, with 26 bases between them. DNA for the CDR3: TGTGCCTGTGACAGTTTGACCCGAGCGGATTCTGGTGGAAAACTCATCTTT. Protein sequence: CACDSLTRADSGGKLIF.